This is a list of T cell receptor beta chains from one sample in a study of blood T cell repertoires in COVID-19. Here immunoSEQ multiplex PCR was the method, and the copy in TCRdb shows in-frame clones only, minus some. In the table there are hundreds of thousands of clones, approximately 85% of which are singletons. The sequenced material came from peripheral blood. The receptors here all came from a man over 45 with active or convalescent COVID-19. The conserved cysteine and the conserved F or W are not part of the CDR3 here. A row's size may be missing; if present it is once, few, many or a size class.

cdr3_aa,clone_size,j_call,v_call
ASSQDGKGAKRGGYGYT,few,TRBJ1-2,TRBV4-1
ASSLPQGQGSEQY,few,TRBJ2-7,TRBV28
ASSLFASPNEQF,-,TRBJ2-1,TRBV11-2
ASSLAGATSYEQY,-,TRBJ2-7,TRBV11-2
ASSQGGGATEQF,-,TRBJ2-1,TRBV4-2
ASRPAGGPRGNNEQF,-,TRBJ2-1,TRBV5-4
ASSETNKNRAAGEKLF,once,TRBJ1-4,TRBV6-4
ASSPPGTGYEQY,-,TRBJ2-7,TRBV18
ASSIGSRANQPQH,-,TRBJ1-5,TRBV19
ASGEAGERDIQY,-,TRBJ2-4,TRBV19
ASGESLQGRTEAF,-,TRBJ1-1,TRBV3-1/TRBV3-2
ASSPGQGSSGELF,once,TRBJ2-2,TRBV18
ASSPDSEKLF,-,TRBJ1-4,TRBV18
ASSLTAPNEKLF,-,TRBJ1-4,TRBV5-1
ASSYDRQNTEAF,few,TRBJ1-1,TRBV6-5
ASTPGLVEETQY,-,TRBJ2-5,TRBV7-9
ASSPELAGGGF,-,TRBJ2-1,TRBV7-2
ASSLSGGAGNTIY,-,TRBJ1-3,TRBV5-1
ASSLGQGMAEAF,once,TRBJ1-1,TRBV18
ATSERQGSNQPQH,-,TRBJ1-5,TRBV24-1
ASSSYRELGEQF,-,TRBJ2-1,TRBV27
ASSTGLGYT,-,TRBJ1-2,TRBV19
ASSQDGPTAAYEQY,-,TRBJ2-7,TRBV4-1
ATENEGQGEPFSGANVLT,once,TRBJ2-6,TRBV24-1
ASSLDRYEPNYGYT,-,TRBJ1-2,TRBV11-3
ASSSSTEAF,-,TRBJ1-1,TRBV7-9
ASSPKMAQAKGGYT,-,TRBJ1-2,TRBV18
ASSLSPSRTDTQY,-,TRBJ2-3,TRBV19
ASSRQAGLNTEAF,-,TRBJ1-1,TRBV5-1
ASSLQVGAKNIQY,-,TRBJ2-4,TRBV27
ASSAGEADTQY,-,TRBJ2-3,TRBV3-1/TRBV3-2
ASGRGQGRGYT,-,TRBJ1-2,TRBV28
ASSLGTYNYGYT,-,TRBJ1-2,TRBV28
ASSQDIRREQY,-,TRBJ2-7,TRBV14
ASSLGLRQETQY,-,TRBJ2-5,TRBV27
ASSYKEDYGYT,once,TRBJ1-2,TRBV6-5
ASSLRVGTGELF,-,TRBJ2-2,TRBV5-1
ASSSGRYNEQF,once,TRBJ2-1,TRBV7-9
ASSHGLADNEQF,-,TRBJ2-1,TRBV4-1
ASRKDRGLYGYT,-,TRBJ1-2,TRBV6-5
ASSPPGGRNTEAF,once,TRBJ1-1,TRBV18
ASSLGRSTGQPQH,-,TRBJ1-5,TRBV6-6
ASGLVDRGEAF,-,TRBJ1-1,TRBV12-5
ASSPSGRLYNEQF,-,TRBJ2-1,TRBV28
SVVRLAGGPYEQY,-,TRBJ2-7,TRBV29-1
ASSLFQADNSPLH,-,TRBJ1-6,TRBV7-2
ASSGRTGGIVETQY,-,TRBJ2-5,TRBV5-1
AWTGGEGYGYT,-,TRBJ1-2,TRBV30
ASKPQGARGAF,few,TRBJ1-1,TRBV28
ASSTGTGYGYT,-,TRBJ1-2,TRBV11-2
SPRGYT,once,TRBJ1-2,TRBV20-1
ASSSGLAGDEQF,once,TRBJ2-1,TRBV7-2
ASSYSSLGTNEQY,once,TRBJ2-7,TRBV6-5